This T cell receptor beta chain was captured in a study of vaccination effects on CD4 cells after COVID-19. Study observations and caveats: There was only 1 of 255 vaccine-induced clones in healthy vaccinees that cross-reacted with common cold coronaviruses.

Sequenced by immunoSEQ multiplex PCR; TCRdb stores in-frame clones only, minus some. The sample lists about 73,000 clones; 65% to 80% were seen once. The CDR3 is made up of 13 amino acids. The germline gives CDR1 SGHTS, CDR2 YDEGEE. The V and J ends lost 7 bases and 1 base respectively, with 9 bases between them. In regard to this clone: Its specificity is not known.

Between days 9 and 11 of culture, CD4+ T cells were separated out. Two doses of BNT162b2 or mRNA-1273 vaccine were administered to participants. Testing of the vaccine recipients showed negative nucleocapsid antibodies and no prior SARS-CoV-2 infection. This chain connects TRBV5-8 to TRBJ1-5; no clear D. Material: CD4+ T cells from PBMCs cultured without peptide, obtained after COVID-19 vaccination. This sequence was found in a human donor who received a COVID-19 vaccine. DNA of the CDR3: TGTGCCAGCCTTACGAGGAGCAATCAGCCCCAGCATTTT. The encoded protein is CASLTRSNQPQHF.